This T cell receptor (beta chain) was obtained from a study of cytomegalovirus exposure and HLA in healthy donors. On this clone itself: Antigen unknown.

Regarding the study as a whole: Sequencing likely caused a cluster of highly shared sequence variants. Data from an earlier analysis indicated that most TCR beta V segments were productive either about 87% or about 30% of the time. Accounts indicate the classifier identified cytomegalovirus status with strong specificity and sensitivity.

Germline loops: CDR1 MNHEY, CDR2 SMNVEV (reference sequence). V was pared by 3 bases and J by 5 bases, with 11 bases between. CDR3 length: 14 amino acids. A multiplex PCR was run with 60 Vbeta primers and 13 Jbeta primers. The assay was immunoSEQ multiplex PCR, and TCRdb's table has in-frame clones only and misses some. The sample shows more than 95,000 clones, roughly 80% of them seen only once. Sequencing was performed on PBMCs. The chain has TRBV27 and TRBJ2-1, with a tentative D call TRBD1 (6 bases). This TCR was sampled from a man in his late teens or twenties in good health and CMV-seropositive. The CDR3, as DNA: TGTGCCAGCAGTTTGGCGACAGGAAACAATGAGCAGTTCTTC. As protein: CASSLATGNNEQFF.